The 23 T cell receptor beta chains below come from one sample, sequenced in a study of T-cell reconstitution after alpha-beta-depleted transplantation in children. Researchers prepared the TCRbeta library using unique molecular identifiers, the study reports. TCRdb processed the PCR reads anew with MiXCR; each CDR3 protein has one entry. This table has about 470,000 distinct CDR3 sequences, over 40% appearing once. The sequencing here drew on PBMCs, taken before TCRalphabeta/CD19-depleted stem cell transplant. The origin of the receptors is a girl aged 2 to 10 with aplastic anemia, due to receive a stem cell transplant.

The V call is TRBV6-6, the J call TRBJ1-1, with a possible D match to TRBD1 (5 bases). The CDR3 loop spans 11 amino acids. Trimming cost V 7 bases and J 5 bases, with 8 bases left between them. The germline gives CDR1 MNHNY, CDR2 SVGAGI (reference sequence). CDR3 loop: CASTQGTEAFF. DNA of the CDR3: TGTGCCAGCACTCAGGGAACTGAAGCTTTCTTT.

Comment on this clonotype: The conserved closing phenylalanine or tryptophan is absent in this CDR3, likely reflecting a read error. The chain links TRBV12-3 or TRBV12-4 to TRBJ2-1; 14 positions agree with TRBD2. The V and J ends lost 5 bases and 10 bases, in that order; junction bases with no gene match: 10. The CDR3 contains 16 residues. DNA of the CDR3: TGTGCCAGCAGTGCATTCGAAGGACTAGCGGGAGGCGAGCAGTTCTTG. Its protein product is CASSAFEGLAGGEQFL.

The chain links TRBV28 to TRBJ2-7; D possibly matches TRBD1 or TRBD2 (5 bases each). V was trimmed by 7 bases and J by 2 bases, leaving 21 bases between them. Per the germline V gene, CDR1 is MDHEN and CDR2 is SYDVKM. The CDR3 totals 16 residues. CDR3: CASTPNLRDAAYEQYF. The CDR3 DNA follows: TGTGCCAGCACTCCAAACCTCCGGGACGCAGCCTACGAGCAGTACTTC.

There are a few counts of this clonotype. The chain is built from TRBV6-5 and TRBJ2-7; 7 positions agree with TRBD1. V trimming: 0 bases; J trimming: 0 bases; junction bases outside the gene matches: 5. Germline V CDR1 and CDR2: MNHEY, SVGAGI. This CDR3 contains 16 residues. The CDR3 coding sequence is TGTGCCAGCAGTTACTCCCTGACAGGGACCTCCTACGAGCAGTACTTC. Amino acids: CASSYSLTGTSYEQYF.

The chain joins TRBV7-2 to TRBJ2-3, with D perhaps matching TRBD2 (6 bases). CDR1 and CDR2 from the germline V gene are SGHTA and FQGNSA. The CDR3 runs to 16 residues. Trimming cost V 5 bases and J 2 bases, with 17 bases left between them. The CDR3 here is CASSRTSTSTTDTQYF. CDR3 DNA sequence: TGTGCCAGCAGCCGCACTAGCACTTCTACCACAGATACGCAGTATTTT. The variable domain in full, with the rest retrieved from reference TRBV7-2 and TRBJ2-3, is GAGVSQSPSNKVTEKGKDVELRCDPISGHTALYWYRQSLGQGLEFLIYFQGNSAPDKSGLPSDRFSAERTGGSVSTLTIQRTQQEDSAVYLCASSRTSTSTTDTQYFGPGTRLTVL.

The chain is built from TRBV27 and TRBJ2-6; 8 bases agree with TRBD1. The V and J ends lost 5 bases and 0 bases, in that order; junction bases with no gene match: 6. Germline V gene lookup returns CDR1 MNHEY and CDR2 SMNVEV (reference sequence). This CDR3 region has 17 residues. The CDR3 nucleotides are TGTGCCAGCAGTCCTTTAGACAGGGGCTCTGGGGCCAACGTCCTGACTTTC. It is translated as CASSPLDRGSGANVLTF. The entire variable domain, with the rest obtained from reference TRBV27 and TRBJ2-6, is as follows: EAQVTQNPRYLITVTGKKLTVTCSQNMNHEYMSWYRQDPGLGLRQIYYSMNVEVTDKGDVPEGYKVSRKEKRNFPLILESPSPNQTSLYFCASSPLDRGSGANVLTFGAGSRLTVL.

The gene calls are TRBV7-9 and TRBJ2-3; 7 nucleotides match TRBD1. The length of the CDR3 is 14 residues. CDR1 is SEHNR and CDR2 is FQNEAQ in the germline V gene (reference sequence). With V trimmed by 5 bases and J by 2 bases, 4 bases remained unmatched. The CDR3 region is CASSQDRSTDTQYF. Written as DNA, the CDR3 is TGTGCCAGCAGCCAGGACAGGTCCACAGATACGCAGTATTTT. The complete variable domain, with remaining parts taken from reference TRBV7-9 and TRBJ2-3, reads DTGVSQNPRHKITKRGQNVTFRCDPISEHNRLYWYRQTLGQGPEFLTYFQNEAQLEKSRLLSDRFSAERPKGSFSTLEIQRTEQGDSAMYLCASSQDRSTDTQYFGPGTRLTVL.

The rearrangement uses TRBV20-1 and TRBJ1-2; D is uncertain. The CDR3 runs 13 residues. Trimming shortened V by 3 bases and J by 2 bases, and 10 bases separated the two germline ends. Germline CDR1 DFQATT, CDR2 SNEGSKA (reference sequence). The CDR3 sequence: CSASRSGNYGYTF. The CDR3 bases are TGCAGTGCTAGCAGGAGCGGGAACTATGGCTACACCTTC.

The chain carries TRBV28 and TRBJ2-4, with D tentatively TRBD1 (5 bases). Germline V gives CDR1 MDHEN, CDR2 SYDVKM. CDR3 length: 14 amino acids. Trimming took 6 bases from V and 8 from J, leaving 17 bases between them. This CDR3 is CASSRREGLHIQYF. CDR3 in DNA: TGTGCCAGCAGCCGCAGGGAAGGATTGCACATTCAGTACTTC.

The rearrangement links TRBV6-1 to TRBJ2-3; 9 bases map to TRBD2. After removal of 8 bases from V and 4 bases from J, the junction contained 7 bases not matched to a gene. The germline V gene encodes CDR1 MNHNS and CDR2 SASEGT. There are 14 residues in the CDR3. In nucleotides, the CDR3 is TGTGCCAGCCTGAGTAGCGGGAGTGCAGATACGCAGTATTTT. Its translation is CASLSSGSADTQYF.

This clonotype was seen a handful of times. The chain joins TRBV5-1 to TRBJ2-5, with 8 bases aligning to TRBD2. The CDR3 extends over 15 amino acids. V lost 0 bases, J lost 5 bases, and 6 bases stayed unmatched. In germline, CDR1 is SGHRS, CDR2 YFSETQ. CDR3 DNA: TGCGCCAGCAGCTTGGACCTAGCGGGCAAGGAGACCCAGTACTTC. Amino acids: CASSLDLAGKETQYF. Variable domain in full (rest from reference TRBV5-1 and TRBJ2-5): KAGVTQTPRYLIKTRGQQVTLSCSPISGHRSVSWYQQTPGQGLQFLFEYFSETQRNKGNFPGRFSGRQFSNSRSEMNVSTLELGDSALYLCASSLDLAGKETQYFGPGTRLLVL.

The CDR3 loop reads CASSLPGSGSSYNEQFF. The CDR3, as DNA: TGTGCCAGCAGCCTCCCAGGGAGCGGAAGCTCCTACAATGAGCAGTTCTTC. The chain uses TRBV3-1 and TRBJ2-1; D tentatively reads TRBD1 or TRBD2 (5 bases each). Germline CDR1 is LGHDT and CDR2 is YNNKEL (reference sequence). V was clipped by 4 bases and J by 0 bases, with 16 bases between them. The CDR3 has 17 amino acids.

The V gene is TRBV29-1, the J gene TRBJ1-1; D is unresolved. Between the trimmed V and J ends, which lost 4 bases and 7 bases, there was a span of 10 bases. Germline values: CDR1 SQVTM, CDR2 ANQGSEA. The CDR3 has 11 amino acids. The CDR3 spells CSVGTQHEAFF. CDR3 sequence (DNA): TGCAGCGTTGGAACCCAGCATGAAGCTTTCTTT.

The J gene is TRBJ2-3, the V gene TRBV6-2 or TRBV6-3, with D possibly being TRBD1 (7 bases). Deletions cut 6 bases from V and 1 base from J, with 14 bases between. The CDR3 is 15 residues long. Germline CDR1 is MNHEY and CDR2 is SVGEGT. The CDR3: CASRHGGTGTDTQYF. CDR3 in DNA: TGTGCCAGCAGACACGGAGGGACAGGCACAGATACGCAGTATTTT.

This clonotype was seen at least ten times. The junction differs from germline at one of its ends, possibly a read error. The chain has TRBV6-2 or TRBV6-3 and TRBJ2-1; the D gene is possibly TRBD2 (5 bases). The V gene's germline CDR1 is MNHEY and CDR2 SVGEGT. This CDR3 has 16 residues. CDR3: CSSSYGASWTLNEQFF. The CDR3 DNA follows: TGTTCCAGCAGTTATGGTGCTAGCTGGACTCTCAATGAGCAGTTCTTC.

The gene calls are TRBV20-1 and TRBJ2-1; maybe TRBD2 (6 bases). This CDR3 spans 14 amino acids. Trimming pared 3 bases from V and 8 bases from J, leaving 17 bases between. Germline V gives CDR1 DFQATT, CDR2 SNEGSKA (reference sequence). CDR3 bases: TGCAGTGCTAGCGACCAACGGGGACTGGATGAGCAGTTCTTC. Protein: CSASDQRGLDEQFF.

The gene calls are TRBV29-1 and TRBJ2-3, with 9 bases identical to TRBD2. The CDR3 totals 14 residues. J gave up 4 bases and V 3 bases, and 5 bases lay outside the gene matches. Germline CDR1 SQVTM, CDR2 ANQGSEA. This CDR3 is CSVDASGMADTQYF. The CDR3 nucleotides read TGCAGCGTTGATGCTAGCGGGATGGCAGATACGCAGTATTTT.

This clonotype showed up many times. The rearrangement uses TRBV12-3 or TRBV12-4 and TRBJ2-2; tentative D call: TRBD2 (6 bases). V shed 7 bases and J shed 9 bases, with 18 bases lying between them. The CDR3 is 14 amino acids. The DNA for the CDR3 is TGTGCCAGCACCGAGGGACTTGCTGGCCGGGAGCTGTTTTTT. Protein sequence: CASTEGLAGRELFF.

The chain employs TRBV6-5 and TRBJ1-4, with D perhaps TRBD1 (6 bases). The length of the CDR3 is 15 residues. V was cut by 4 bases and J by 5 bases, with 14 bases left in between. CDR1 is MNHEY and CDR2 is SVGAGI in the germline V gene. CDR3 in DNA: TGTGCCAGCAGTTCGCCGGGGGGCGGGAATGAAAAACTGTTTTTT. This translates into CASSSPGGGNEKLFF.

This sequence joins TRBV27 and TRBJ1-1; D unclear. The V gene lost 5 bases and the J gene lost 3 bases, with 7 bases spanning the gap. Germline V gene data show CDR1 as MNHEY and CDR2 as SMNVEV (reference sequence). The CDR3 consists of 12 residues. The CDR3 DNA reads TGTGCCAGCAGTGCCCGCTACACTGAAGCTTTCTTT. Encoded protein: CASSARYTEAFF.

This chain links TRBV12-3 or TRBV12-4 with TRBJ1-5; D unresolved. The CDR3 sequence is 12 residues long. The germline V and J ends were trimmed by 3 bases and 7 bases, with 7 bases remaining between them. The CDR3 DNA sequence: TGTGCCAGCAGTTTTACGGGCCAGCCCCAGCATTTT. Protein product: CASSFTGQPQHF.

This clonotype occurred many times. This chain links TRBV20-1 with TRBJ2-6, with D maybe TRBD1 (6 bases). The germline V gene encodes CDR1 DFQATT and CDR2 SNEGSKA (reference sequence). Trimming left V 3 bases short and J 1 base short, with 13 bases between. The CDR3 is 16 residues long. CDR3 bases: TGCAGTGCTAGGGTTACAGGGTATTCTGGGGCCAACGTCCTGACTTTC. Translated, it gives CSARVTGYSGANVLTF.

The chain combines TRBV9 with TRBJ1-4; D is perhaps TRBD1 (5 bases). The CDR3 is 16 amino acids. Trimming took off 4 bases at V and 4 bases at J, with 17 bases between the two ends. The germline V gene encodes CDR1 SGDLS and CDR2 YYNGEE. CDR3 bases: TGTGCCAGCAGCCCAAACGACAGATTCTATAATGAAAAACTGTTTTTT. This encodes CASSPNDRFYNEKLFF.